Below, one T cell receptor (beta chain) is given with its context. Its antigen is not known. This sample is drawn from a study of PD-1 blockade in classical Hodgkin lymphoma. Notes on the study in general: Some patients began nivolumab under 1 year after ASCT. These patients were excluded from later analyses.

Sample time point: cycle 4 day 1 (C4D1), after five to seven weeks of nivolumab. Every patient was affected by relapse after autologous stem cell transplantation, while exposure to brentuximab vedotin was not uniform. V trimming: 0 bases; J trimming: 3 bases; junction bases outside the gene matches: 10. From germline, CDR1 is SQVTM and CDR2 ANQGSEA. The CDR3 covers 17 residues. Repertoires were generated with immunoSEQ multiplex PCR, while TCRdb's copy carries only in-frame clones and drops some. The sample lists about 93,000 clones, over 75% occurring once. The clonotype originates from a human donor with classical Hodgkin lymphoma. The rearrangement joins TRBV29-1 to TRBJ2-3; 9 bases map to TRBD2. The sample in question was peripheral blood mononuclear cells (PBMCs), obtained before the fourth cycle of nivolumab. The CDR3 spells CSVEDLTSGDPTDTQYF. The CDR3 DNA sequence: TGCAGCGTTGAAGACCTGACTAGCGGAGACCCAACAGATACGCAGTATTTT.